The 4 T cell receptor beta chains below all came from one sample that was sequenced in a study of T cell repertoires in cytomegalovirus infection (dated by TCRdb to about 2019). TCRdb records Illumina HiSeq 1500 as the sequencer. The public sequencing data were trimmed at Q25 with fastp and processed into clonotypes with MiXCR by TCRdb, which kept only in-frame beta chains. Under each unique CDR3 protein, matching rows form one entry showing the most common genes and DNA. The sample table holds fewer than 700,000 distinct CDR3 sequences, of which roughly 24% were seen once. Roughly 8% of the sample comes from the top ten. The sample taken for sequencing was CD8+ T cells from PBMCs. These receptors came from a human donor in good health (CMV status not recorded). Some clones in this sample may be carry-over from other donors' samples.

This clonotype turned up a few times. J is TRBJ1-2 and V is TRBV6-5, with a possible D match to TRBD1 (6 bases). The CDR3 runs 16 residues. The germline V gene encodes CDR1 MNHEY and CDR2 SVGAGI. V was shortened by 7 bases and J by 7 bases, with 25 bases between the two germline ends. The CDR3 region is CASTNSDSLVLFGYTF. Written as DNA, the CDR3 is TGTGCCAGCACCAACTCGGACAGCCTTGTGTTGTTTGGCTACACCTTC.

This clonotype was seen a few times. The chain joins TRBV4-1 to TRBJ2-1; 7 bases fit TRBD1. The length of the CDR3 is 15 residues. Germline lookup yields CDR1 MGHRA and CDR2 YSYEKL. J gave up 3 bases and V 0 bases, and 2 bases lay outside the gene matches. In nucleotides, the CDR3 is TGCGCCAGCAGCCAAGAAGGGACAGTCTACAATGAGCAGTTCTTC. It specifies CASSQEGTVYNEQFF.

The chain has TRBV28 and TRBJ2-3; no clear D gene. The CDR3 is 15 amino acids. The germline V gene encodes CDR1 MDHEN and CDR2 SYDVKM. Trimming cost V 6 bases and J 1 base, with 14 bases left between them. CDR3 nucleotides: TGTGCCAGCAGCCCTGCCAGGAGCCGCACAGATACGCAGTATTTT. Amino acids: CASSPARSRTDTQYF.

This clonotype was detected many times. The chain joins TRBV7-6 to TRBJ2-5; the match to TRBD2 covers 10 bases. V gave up 1 base and J gave up 5 bases; unmatched junction bases: 16. From germline, CDR1 is SGHVS and CDR2 FNYEAQ. The CDR3 totals 19 residues. The CDR3 DNA follows: TGTGCCAGCAGCTTAGTCCTCGACAGTCCAGCGGGGGGGAAGGAGACCCAGTACTTC. This codes for CASSLVLDSPAGGKETQYF.